This TCR beta chain was profiled in a study of vaccination and CD4 T cells after COVID-19. This clonotype was found a few times. Its cognate antigen is unknown. As for treatment: 10-day PBMC culture with coronavirus spike peptide pools or control peptides (ViraFEST assay). The Oncomine TCR Beta short-read assay sequenced DNA from cultured CD4+ T cells. The authors extracted genomic DNA from cultured CD4+ T cells. TCRdb re-called the PCR reads through MiXCR, storing one row per CDR3 protein. The sample has around 20,000 distinct CDR3 sequences; 45% to 60% are singletons. Germline V gives CDR1 MNHEY, CDR2 SVGEGT. V was pared by 2 bases and J by 0 bases, with 8 bases between. CDR3 length: 15 residues.

The sample consisted of CD4+ T cells from blood, cultured in vitro, taken after SARS-CoV-2 vaccination. The J gene is TRBJ1-5, the V gene TRBV6-2 or TRBV6-3; D remains unclear. The receptor's source is a human donor who had recovered from COVID-19. The CDR3 DNA sequence: TGTGCCAGCAGTTACGTCGACCATAGCAATCAGCCCCAGCATTTT. Protein product: CASSYVDHSNQPQHF.